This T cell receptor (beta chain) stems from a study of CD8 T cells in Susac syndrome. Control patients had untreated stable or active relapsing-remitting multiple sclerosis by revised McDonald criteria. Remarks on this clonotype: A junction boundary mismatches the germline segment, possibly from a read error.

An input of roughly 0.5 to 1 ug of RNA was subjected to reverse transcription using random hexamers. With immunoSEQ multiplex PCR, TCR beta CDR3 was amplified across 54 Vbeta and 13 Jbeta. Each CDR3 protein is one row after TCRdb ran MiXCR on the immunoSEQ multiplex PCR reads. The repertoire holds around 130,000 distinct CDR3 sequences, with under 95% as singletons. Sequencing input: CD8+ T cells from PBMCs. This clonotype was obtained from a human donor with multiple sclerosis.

This CDR3 reads CASSLATGEERAKNIQYF. The DNA of the CDR3 is TGTGCCAGCAGTTTAGCCACAGGGGAGGAGAGGGCCAAAAACATTCAGTACTTC. The V gene is TRBV7-9, the J gene TRBJ2-4, with D perhaps matching TRBD1 (7 bases). This CDR3 is 18 amino acids long. CDR1 is SEHNR and CDR2 is FQNEAQ in the germline V gene (reference sequence).